The TCR beta chain under discussion was sequenced for a study of blood T cell repertoires in COVID-19. The wider study: Whether acute or convalescent, the COVID-19 samples came from the United States, Italy and Spain.

The ends were cut back, 7 bases at V and 4 bases at J, with 13 bases in the middle. This CDR3 has 13 amino acids. In the original workflow: Estimation of nucleated cell counts was performed using reference gene primer amplification. TCRdb keeps only in-frame clones here, not all; method: immunoSEQ multiplex PCR. V, J and clone size reflect that table, while D and trimming were determined from the DNA. Here the sample spans 390,000 or so clones, 89% being singletons. Patients of the Seattle cohort, enrolled during active infection, were followed longitudinally. The rearrangement links TRBV12-3 or TRBV12-4 to TRBJ1-1; tentatively, D is TRBD1 (6 bases). Sequencing was done on a sample of peripheral blood. This TCR came from a woman aged 30 to 39 with COVID-19, enrolled during active disease. The CDR3 DNA is TGTGCCAGCACCCCAGGACAGAGCACTGAAGCTTTCTTT. It yields the protein CASTPGQSTEAFF.